These 21 T cell receptor beta chains share one sample of origin, sequenced in a study of PD-1 blockade in classical Hodgkin lymphoma. Time point of the sample: cycle 4 day 1 (C4D1), after more than five weeks of nivolumab. Each patient relapsed following autologous stem cell transplantation, and prior brentuximab vedotin exposure differed. Sequencing was performed with immunoSEQ multiplex PCR; in TCRdb, only in-frame clones are kept and a portion is missing. This table holds tens of thousands of clones, approximately 89% found once. This specimen consisted of peripheral blood mononuclear cells (PBMCs), obtained before the fourth cycle of nivolumab. The source is a human donor with classical Hodgkin lymphoma.

This clone was recorded only once. This rearrangement joins TRBV28 to TRBJ2-3, with 7 bases fitting TRBD2. CDR3 length equals 15 residues. Germline values: CDR1 MDHEN, CDR2 SYDVKM. V shed 5 bases, J shed 2 bases, and the junction held 7 bases outside the gene matches. The DNA of the CDR3 is TGTGCCAGCAGTGTCAGTAGCGGGCCCACAGATACGCAGTATTTT. Translation gives CASSVSSGPTDTQYF.

This clone was recorded once. The DNA of the CDR3 is TGTGCCAGCAGCCCTGCGGGGGGGGGCGTAGATACGCAGTATTTT. Amino acid sequence: CASSPAGGGVDTQYF. The chain recombines TRBV28 with TRBJ2-3; 9 bases map to TRBD2. The CDR3 totals 15 residues. Germline lookup yields CDR1 MDHEN and CDR2 SYDVKM. V gave up 6 bases and J gave up 5 bases; unmatched junction bases: 9.

The chain joins TRBV6-6 to TRBJ1-6; D uncertain. Trimming left V 6 bases short and J 0 bases short, with 6 bases between. CDR1 MNHNY and CDR2 SVGAGI come from the germline V gene (reference sequence). The CDR3 runs to 14 residues. The CDR3, as DNA: TGTGCCAGCAGGCCCAGCTCCTATAATTCACCCCTCCACTTT. Translation: CASRPSSYNSPLHF.

J is TRBJ1-3 and V is TRBV14; D gene unclear. Germline loops: CDR1 SGHDN, CDR2 FVKESK. The CDR3 is 15 residues long. Trimming pared 1 base from V and 3 bases from J, leaving 10 bases between. As DNA, the CDR3 is TGTGCCAGCAGCCAAGTCAGCAGGATTGGAAACACCATATATTTT. Translating gives CASSQVSRIGNTIYF.

The chain uses TRBV4-3 and TRBJ2-7; D gene ambiguous. The CDR3 runs to 13 residues. Germline-derived CDR1 and CDR2 are LGHNA and YSLEER. V was shortened by 2 bases and J by 5 bases, with 10 bases between the two germline ends. CDR3 loop: CASSQNLLNEQYF. Here the CDR3 DNA reads TGCGCCAGCAGCCAAAATCTCTTGAACGAGCAGTACTTC.

This clone was recorded only once. The genes are TRBV28 and TRBJ1-5; 10 positions match TRBD1. The CDR3 totals 14 residues. Germline-derived CDR1 and CDR2 are MDHEN and SYDVKM. The V segment lost 6 bases and the J segment 5 bases; nucleotides outside the gene matches: 4. CDR3 bases: TGTGCCAGCAGGACAGGGGGCGTAGATCAGCCCCAGCATTTT. Its protein product is CASRTGGVDQPQHF.

This sequence joins TRBV7-6 and TRBJ2-3, with TRBD1 matching over 8 bases. The V and J ends lost 4 bases and 4 bases, in that order; junction bases with no gene match: 10. Germline CDR1 reads SGHVS; CDR2 reads FNYEAQ. The CDR3 loop spans 16 amino acids. Written as DNA, the CDR3 is TGTGCCAGCAGCTCCCGACAGGGGATCAGGGCAGATACGCAGTATTTT. Protein sequence: CASSSRQGIRADTQYF. The full variable domain, its missing parts supplied by reference TRBV7-6 and TRBJ2-3, is GAGVSQSPRYKVTKRGQDVALRCDPISGHVSLYWYRQALGQGPEFLTYFNYEAQQDKSGLPNDRFSAERPEGSISTLTIQRTEQRDSAMYRCASSSRQGIRADTQYFGPGTRLTVL.

The chain carries TRBV7-9 and TRBJ2-5; 10 bases are a match to TRBD2. Germline-derived CDR1 and CDR2 are SEHNR and FQNEAQ (reference sequence). The J segment lost 4 bases and the V segment lost 6 bases, leaving 11 bases of the junction unmatched. This CDR3 contains 16 residues. CDR3 DNA sequence: TGTGCCAGCAGATGGACTAGCGGAGCTGTACTAGAGACCCAGTACTTC. It encodes CASRWTSGAVLETQYF.

This chain connects TRBV21-1 to TRBJ2-3; TRBD2 is the table's D call and was not checked against the DNA. TRBV21-1 is reported as a pseudogene. The CDR3 extends over 18 amino acids. The CDR3 spells CASSKSAVGGVPTDTQYF. The CDR3 nucleotides are TGTGCCAGCAGCAAATCGGCGGTGGGGGGGGTACCCACAGATACGCAGTATTTT.

This chain joins TRBV27 and TRBJ2-3, with 8 bases that match TRBD1. The V and J ends lost 3 bases and 5 bases, in that order; junction bases with no gene match: 10. Germline V gene lookup returns CDR1 MNHEY and CDR2 SMNVEV (reference sequence). The CDR3 has 16 amino acids. CDR3 coding DNA: TGTGCCAGCAGTTTGTTTTTTGGACAGGGTCAAGATACGCAGTATTTT. Its protein product is CASSLFFGQGQDTQYF.

The chain joins TRBV7-9 to TRBJ1-1, with TRBD1 as a possible D gene (5 bases). V was shortened by 9 bases and J by 1 base, with 27 bases between the two germline ends. This CDR3 spans 18 amino acids. CDR1 and CDR2 from the germline V gene are SEHNR and FQNEAQ (reference sequence). The CDR3: CASYPSRGIVERNTEAFF. The CDR3 DNA follows: TGTGCCAGTTATCCCTCCCGGGGGATTGTAGAGCGGAACACTGAAGCTTTCTTT.

The V call is TRBV20-1, the J call TRBJ2-3; D call uncertain. V was clipped by 3 bases and J by 5 bases, with 6 bases between them. CDR3 length equals 11 residues. The germline gives CDR1 DFQATT, CDR2 SNEGSKA (reference sequence). The CDR3 DNA reads TGCAGTGCTAGGTTGCTAGATACGCAGTATTTT. Translating it yields CSARLLDTQYF.

This clone was recorded only once. The gene calls are TRBV25-1 and TRBJ2-7; 8 bases fit TRBD2. Germline lookup yields CDR1 MGHDK and CDR2 SYGVNS. The CDR3 is 14 residues long. V was clipped by 4 bases and J by 0 bases; unmatched bases: 2. The CDR3 DNA reads TGTGCCAGCAGTGTACTAGCGGCCTCCTACGAGCAGTACTTC. It codes for CASSVLAASYEQYF.

V is TRBV7-2 and J is TRBJ2-4; no firm D call. Germline CDR1 reads SGHTA; CDR2 reads FQGNSA. The CDR3 consists of 11 residues. Trimming removed 3 bases at V and 10 bases at J, with 7 bases between. As DNA, the CDR3 is TGTGCCAGCAGCTTCGGGCCGATTCAGTACTTC. Its translation: CASSFGPIQYF. Full variable domain (missing parts from reference TRBV7-2 and TRBJ2-4): GAGVSQSPSNKVTEKGKDVELRCDPISGHTALYWYRQSLGQGLEFLIYFQGNSAPDKSGLPSDRFSAERTGGSVSTLTIQRTQQEDSAVYLCASSFGPIQYFGAGTRLSVL.

This clone came up a few times. The chain carries TRBV7-6 and TRBJ2-1; TRBD2 aligns across 9 bases. Germline-derived CDR1 and CDR2 are SGHVS and FNYEAQ. The V and J ends lost 3 bases and 4 bases, in that order; junction bases with no gene match: 7. The CDR3 spans 16 residues. This CDR3 is CASSFVAGEDYNEQFF. Here the CDR3 DNA reads TGTGCCAGCAGCTTTGTAGCGGGAGAGGATTACAATGAGCAGTTCTTC.

The chain links TRBV4-1 to TRBJ1-6; TRBD1 might be the D (6 bases). Trimming removed 0 bases at V and 7 bases at J, with 16 bases between. CDR1 and CDR2 (germline): MGHRA, YSYEKL. The CDR3 is made up of 17 amino acids. In nucleotides, the CDR3 is TGCGCCAGCAGCCAAGATCGGGGGGCGGCTCGGAATTCACCCCTCCACTTT. Protein sequence: CASSQDRGAARNSPLHF.

The chain is built from TRBV6-1 and TRBJ2-1; D is unclear. V gave up 2 bases and J gave up 5 bases, with 4 bases separating them. The CDR3 loop spans 12 amino acids. The germline CDR1 and CDR2 sequences are MNHNS and SASEGT. The CDR3 DNA sequence: TGTGCCAGCAGTGAACCTAACAATGAGCAGTTCTTC. Protein: CASSEPNNEQFF.

The J gene is TRBJ2-7, the V gene TRBV7-9, with TRBD1 as a possible D gene (7 bases). Per germline, CDR1 SEHNR and CDR2 FQNEAQ (reference sequence). Trimming pared 5 bases from V and 0 bases from J, leaving 14 bases between. The CDR3 is 15 residues long. CDR3 in DNA: TGTGCCAGCAGCCCAGGGGGGCGGAACTCCTACGAGCAGTACTTC. Its protein is CASSPGGRNSYEQYF.

The chain carries TRBV7-3 and TRBJ2-3; D may be TRBD2 (5 bases). The germline CDR1 and CDR2 sequences are SGHTA and FQGTGA. This CDR3 spans 15 amino acids. Trimming stripped 5 bases from V and 0 bases from J, with 12 bases between. The chain's CDR3 is CASSPEGSSTDTQYF. CDR3 bases: TGTGCCAGCAGCCCCGAGGGTTCTAGCACAGATACGCAGTATTTT.

The chain carries TRBV5-5 and TRBJ1-1; 7 positions match TRBD1. This CDR3 region has 16 residues. Trimming cost V 0 bases and J 1 base; bases outside gene matches: 6. The germline V gene has CDR1 SGHKS and CDR2 YYEKEE (reference sequence). The CDR3 sequence: CASSLVPTGWNTEAFF. CDR3 coding DNA: TGTGCCAGCAGCTTGGTTCCGACAGGGTGGAACACTGAAGCTTTCTTT.

The chain is built from TRBV4-2 and TRBJ2-1, with TRBD2 matching 10 bases. Germline V CDR1 and CDR2: LGHNA, YNFKEQ. J gave up 4 bases and V 0 bases, and 6 bases lay outside the gene matches. The CDR3 has 17 amino acids. The CDR3 loop is CASSQDLLAGEYNEQFF. The CDR3 DNA is TGTGCCAGCAGCCAAGATCTCCTAGCGGGGGAGTACAATGAGCAGTTCTTC.